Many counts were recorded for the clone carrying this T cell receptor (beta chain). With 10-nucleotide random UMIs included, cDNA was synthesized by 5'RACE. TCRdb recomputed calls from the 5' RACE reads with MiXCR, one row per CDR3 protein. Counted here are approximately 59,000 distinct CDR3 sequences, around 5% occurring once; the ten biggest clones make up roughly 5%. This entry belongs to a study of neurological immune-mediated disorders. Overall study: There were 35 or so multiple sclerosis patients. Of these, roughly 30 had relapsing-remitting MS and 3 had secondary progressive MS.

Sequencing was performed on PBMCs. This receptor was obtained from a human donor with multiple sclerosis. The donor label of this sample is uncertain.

The CDR3 DNA follows: TGCGCCAGCAGCTCGACTCCCTCCTATGGCTACACCTTC. Translating gives CASSSTPSYGYTF. The chain uses TRBV5-1 and TRBJ1-2; D gene uncertain. The CDR3 extends over 13 amino acids. Trimming removed 3 bases from V and 4 bases from J, with 10 bases in between. Germline V gives CDR1 SGHRS, CDR2 YFSETQ.